The 15 T cell receptor beta chains below come from one sample, sequenced in a study of blood T cells in healthy people across ages. A second PCR, run for about 7 to 11 cycles, used a sample-barcoded 5' primer plus a J-beta primer mix. From the 5' RACE reads, TCRdb called clonotypes with MiXCR, one entry per CDR3 protein. The profile shows roughly 680,000 distinct CDR3 sequences, around 52% of them singletons. Sequencing was done on a sample of blood. These TCRs come from an elderly woman in good health.

Ten or more counts support this clonotype. The J gene is TRBJ2-5, the V gene TRBV29-1; the D gene is possibly TRBD2 (6 bases). Germline V gene data show CDR1 as SQVTM and CDR2 as ANQGSEA. With 7 bases removed from V and 1 base from J, the gap between germline ends came to 13 bases. The CDR3 runs to 13 residues. The CDR3 DNA follows: TGCAGCGCCGTGAGGGACTCCCAAGAGACCCAGTACTTC. As protein: CSAVRDSQETQYF.

About this clonotype itself: A much larger clone lies one base from this, so it may be a read error. The chain has TRBV6-6 and TRBJ2-1, with 8 bases fitting TRBD2. J gave up 4 bases and V 6 bases, and 5 bases lay outside the gene matches. From germline, CDR1 is MNHNY and CDR2 SVGAGI (reference sequence). The CDR3 is 14 residues long. DNA of the CDR3: TGTGCCAGCAGGTTTAGCGGGGATTACAATGAGCAGTTCTTC. Amino acids: CASRFSGDYNEQFF.

In its sample, this clonotype was seen a few times. The rearrangement links TRBV28 to TRBJ1-5, with D perhaps matching TRBD1 (5 bases). The germline V gene encodes CDR1 MDHEN and CDR2 SYDVKM. The CDR3 has 16 residues. Trimming pared 6 bases from V and 5 bases from J, leaving 20 bases between. CDR3 region: CASSPFGGGGDQPQHF. For the CDR3, the DNA is TGTGCCAGCAGCCCCTTTGGTGGGGGAGGGGATCAGCCCCAGCATTTT.

The rearrangement uses TRBV20-1 and TRBJ2-5; weak D call: TRBD2 (5 bases). The CDR3 totals 15 residues. Germline V gives CDR1 DFQATT, CDR2 SNEGSKA (reference sequence). Trimming took off 0 bases at V and 11 bases at J, with 22 bases between the two ends. The CDR3 bases are TGCAGTGCTAGAGATCCAAGCGGAACACACAATGAGCAGTACTTC. Residues: CSARDPSGTHNEQYF.

This clonotype was seen a few times. The chain joins TRBV24-1 to TRBJ1-5, with D maybe TRBD1 (6 bases). The CDR3 contains 17 residues. V was pared by 3 bases and J by 3 bases, with 17 bases between. CDR1 is KGHDR and CDR2 is SFDVKD in the germline V gene. The chain's CDR3 is CATSDGDTPSPNQPQHF. The CDR3 coding sequence is TGTGCCACCAGTGATGGGGACACCCCAAGCCCCAATCAGCCCCAGCATTTT.

Concerning this clonotype itself: One end of the junction fails to match germline, which may point to a read error. The chain carries TRBV27 and TRBJ2-1; 8 nucleotides line up with TRBD1. Germline loops: CDR1 MNHEY, CDR2 SMNVEV (reference sequence). The CDR3 spans 16 residues. CDR3: CASSLRGRDRSLVVVF. For the CDR3, the DNA is TGTGCCAGCAGTTTAAGGGGCCGGGACAGGTCGCTCGTGGTGGTCTTC.

The V gene is TRBV6-1, the J gene TRBJ1-4, with a tentative D call TRBD1 (5 bases). Germline V CDR1 and CDR2: MNHNS, SASEGT. Trimming stripped 6 bases from V and 0 bases from J, with 14 bases between. CDR3 size: 16 residues. CDR3 nucleotides: TGTGCCAGCAGGAGAGGGACGGCGCCAACTAATGAAAAACTGTTTTTT. Its translation: CASRRGTAPTNEKLFF.

The genes are TRBV5-1 and TRBJ2-2; D not resolved. The germline gives CDR1 SGHRS, CDR2 YFSETQ. CDR3 size: 15 residues. V dropped 2 bases and J dropped 3 bases, with 11 bases sitting between them. For the CDR3, the DNA is TGCGCCAGCAGCTTAGGCCCAGACTACACCGGGGAGCTGTTTTTT. Translating it yields CASSLGPDYTGELFF.

The chain uses TRBV29-1 and TRBJ1-1; 7 bases line up with TRBD1. In germline, CDR1 is SQVTM, CDR2 ANQGSEA. The CDR3 is made up of 13 amino acids. Losses at the gene ends were 7 bases for V and 1 base for J; bases not matched to a gene: 6. CDR3 in amino acids: CSGQGQPNTEAFF. CDR3 bases: TGCAGCGGACAGGGACAACCGAACACTGAAGCTTTCTTT.

The V gene is TRBV5-1, the J gene TRBJ2-7; D not certain. The germline V gene encodes CDR1 SGHRS and CDR2 YFSETQ. The CDR3 loop spans 14 amino acids. The V end lost 4 bases, the J end lost 5 bases, and 16 bases lay between the germline ends. The CDR3 spells CASSPLPRGDEQYF. DNA for the CDR3: TGCGCCAGCAGCCCCCTCCCGAGAGGAGACGAGCAGTACTTC.

This clonotype was seen ten or more times. This chain uses TRBV4-2 with TRBJ2-7; the match to TRBD2 covers 7 bases. The CDR3 contains 17 residues. V lost 0 bases, J lost 4 bases, and 12 bases stayed unmatched. CDR1 LGHNA and CDR2 YNFKEQ come from the germline V gene. In nucleotides, the CDR3 is TGTGCCAGCAGCCAAGATCCGTATAGGGAGGGCCGGTACGAGCAGTACTTC. It translates to CASSQDPYREGRYEQYF.

A note on this clonotype: A much larger clone lies a single base off, so this may be a read error. The V and J genes are TRBV6-6 and TRBJ1-2; 7 nucleotides line up with TRBD1. V was pared by 6 bases and J by 10 bases, with 14 bases of the junction left unmatched. The CDR3 sequence is 14 residues long. The germline V gene has CDR1 MNHNY and CDR2 SVGAGI (reference sequence). In nucleotides, the CDR3 is TGTGCCAGCAGCCAAGGGACAGTCCCACCCAACTACACCTTC. It codes for CASSQGTVPPNYTF.

The chain uses TRBV6-1 and TRBJ2-2, with 7 bases identical to TRBD1. CDR1 and CDR2 (germline): MNHNS, SASEGT. This CDR3 contains 17 residues. Germline trimming cut 4 bases from V and 1 base from J; bases unmatched to any gene: 9. This CDR3 is CASSASGRGRNTGELFF. CDR3 sequence (DNA): TGTGCCAGCAGTGCATCAGGAAGGGGGCGGAACACCGGGGAGCTGTTTTTT.

This clonotype was seen repeatedly, ten times or more. The chain joins TRBV27 to TRBJ2-1; 8 bases fit TRBD2. CDR3 length equals 16 residues. Germline trimming cut 5 bases from V and 4 bases from J; bases unmatched to any gene: 10. Germline V lookup: CDR1 MNHEY, CDR2 SMNVEV (reference sequence). The CDR3 DNA reads as TGTGCCAGCAGTCACAGCGGGAGCCCTTTTTACAATGAGCAGTTCTTC. Protein sequence: CASSHSGSPFYNEQFF.

V and J are TRBV25-1 and TRBJ1-4; 9 positions match TRBD1. V gave up 8 bases and J gave up 5 bases; unmatched junction bases: 0. This CDR3 has 12 amino acids. The germline gives CDR1 MGHDK, CDR2 SYGVNS. The CDR3 here is CASGQGNEKLFF. CDR3 nucleotides: TGTGCCAGCGGACAGGGGAATGAAAAACTGTTTTTT. The whole variable domain, filled in from reference TRBV25-1 and TRBJ1-4, reads EADIYQTPRYLVIGTGKKITLECSQTMGHDKMYWYQQDPGMELHLIHYSYGVNSTEKGDLSSESTVSRIRTEHFPLTLESARPSHTSQYLCASGQGNEKLFFGSGTQLSVL.